One T cell receptor (beta chain) is described in this entry. This sample was included in a study of blood T cell repertoires in COVID-19. Overall study: There were acute and convalescent COVID-19 samples, and they came from the United States, Italy and Spain. The cDNA or gDNA used as material had been derived from T cells, B-cell-depleted T cells, or PBMCs.

In the study's own analysis: Nucleated cell number was recorded as an estimate derived from reference gene primer amplification. The table came from immunoSEQ multiplex PCR; TCRdb's copy has only in-frame clones and leaves some out. That table furnishes V, J and clone size, whereas the DNA furnished D and trimming. Among 250,000 to 300,000 clones listed, about nine tenths were seen once. The germline V gene has CDR1 KGHDR and CDR2 SFDVKD. The germline V and J ends were trimmed by 9 bases and 7 bases, with 15 bases remaining between them. This CDR3 has 13 amino acids. V is TRBV24-1 and J is TRBJ2-1; D may be TRBD2 (7 bases). This clonotype was sampled from a man between 50 and 59 years old with acute or convalescent COVID-19. The material sequenced was peripheral blood. The CDR3 loop reads CATGEGGRNEQFF. CDR3 sequence (DNA): TGTGCCACCGGCGAGGGGGGGAGGAATGAGCAGTTCTTC.